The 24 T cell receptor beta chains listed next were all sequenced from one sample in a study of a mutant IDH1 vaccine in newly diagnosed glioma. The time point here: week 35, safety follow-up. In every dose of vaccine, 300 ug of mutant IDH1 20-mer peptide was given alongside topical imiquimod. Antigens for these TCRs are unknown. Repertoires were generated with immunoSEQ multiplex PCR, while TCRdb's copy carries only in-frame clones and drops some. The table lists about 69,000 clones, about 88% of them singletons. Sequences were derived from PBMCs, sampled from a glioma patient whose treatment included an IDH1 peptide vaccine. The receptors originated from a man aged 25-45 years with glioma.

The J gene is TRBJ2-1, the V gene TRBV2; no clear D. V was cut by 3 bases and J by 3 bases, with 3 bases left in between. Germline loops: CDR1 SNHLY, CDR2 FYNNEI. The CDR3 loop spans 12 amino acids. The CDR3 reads CASSEYYNEQFF. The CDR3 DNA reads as TGTGCCAGCAGTGAGTACTACAATGAGCAGTTCTTC.

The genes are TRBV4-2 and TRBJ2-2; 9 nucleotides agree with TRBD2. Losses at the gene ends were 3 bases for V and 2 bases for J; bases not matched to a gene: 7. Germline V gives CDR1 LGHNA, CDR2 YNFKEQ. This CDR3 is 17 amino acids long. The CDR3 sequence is CASSHESGGLNTGELFF. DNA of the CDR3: TGTGCCAGCAGCCATGAGAGCGGGGGGCTTAACACCGGGGAGCTGTTTTTT.

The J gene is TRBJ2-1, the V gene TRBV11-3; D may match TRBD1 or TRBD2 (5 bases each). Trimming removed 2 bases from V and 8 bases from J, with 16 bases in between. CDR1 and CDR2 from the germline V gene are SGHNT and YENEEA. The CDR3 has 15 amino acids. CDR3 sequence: CASSLRGSRVDEQFF. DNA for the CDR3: TGTGCCAGCAGCTTACGGGGAAGCAGGGTCGATGAGCAGTTCTTC.

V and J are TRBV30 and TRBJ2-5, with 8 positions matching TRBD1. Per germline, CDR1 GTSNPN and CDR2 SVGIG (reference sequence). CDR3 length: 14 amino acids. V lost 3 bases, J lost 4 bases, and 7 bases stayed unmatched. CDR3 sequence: CAWRAPGGAETQYF. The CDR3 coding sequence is TGTGCCTGGAGGGCCCCAGGGGGCGCAGAGACCCAGTACTTC.

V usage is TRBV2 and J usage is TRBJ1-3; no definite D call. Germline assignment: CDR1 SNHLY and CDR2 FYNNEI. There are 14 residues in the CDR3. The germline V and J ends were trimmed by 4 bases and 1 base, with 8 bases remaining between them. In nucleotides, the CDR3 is TGTGCCAGCAGTGTCACGAATTCTGGAAACACCATATATTTT. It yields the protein CASSVTNSGNTIYF.

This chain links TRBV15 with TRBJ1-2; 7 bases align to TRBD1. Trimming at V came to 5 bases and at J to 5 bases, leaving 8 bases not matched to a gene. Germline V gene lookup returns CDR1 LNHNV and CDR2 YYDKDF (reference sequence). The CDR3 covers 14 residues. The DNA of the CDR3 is TGTGCCACCAGCCCCCGAGGGACAGTTTATGGCTACACCTTC. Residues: CATSPRGTVYGYTF.

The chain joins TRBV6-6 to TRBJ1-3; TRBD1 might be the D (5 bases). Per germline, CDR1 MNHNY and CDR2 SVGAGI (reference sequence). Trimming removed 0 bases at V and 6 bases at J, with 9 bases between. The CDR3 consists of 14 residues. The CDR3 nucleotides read TGTGCCAGCAGTTACTCCCAGGGCGCAAACACCATATATTTT. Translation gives CASSYSQGANTIYF.

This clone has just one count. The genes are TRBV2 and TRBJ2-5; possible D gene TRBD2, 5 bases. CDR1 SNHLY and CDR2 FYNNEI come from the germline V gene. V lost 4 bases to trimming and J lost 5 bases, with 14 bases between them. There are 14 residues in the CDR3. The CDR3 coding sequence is TGTGCCAGCAGTGTGTCAGCGGCGTCGGAGACCCAGTACTTC. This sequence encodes CASSVSAASETQYF.

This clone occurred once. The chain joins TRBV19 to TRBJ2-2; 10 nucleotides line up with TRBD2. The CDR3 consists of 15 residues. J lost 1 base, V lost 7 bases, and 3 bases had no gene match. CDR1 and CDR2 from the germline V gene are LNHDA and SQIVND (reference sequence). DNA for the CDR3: TGTGCCAGTAAACGACTAGCGGGGAACACCGGGGAGCTGTTTTTT. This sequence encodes CASKRLAGNTGELFF.

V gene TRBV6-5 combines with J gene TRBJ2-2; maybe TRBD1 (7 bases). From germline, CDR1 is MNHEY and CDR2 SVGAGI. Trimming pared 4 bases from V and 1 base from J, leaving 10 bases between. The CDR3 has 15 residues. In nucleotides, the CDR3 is TGTGCCAGCAGTTGGGGGGACAGGAACACCGGGGAGCTGTTTTTT. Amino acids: CASSWGDRNTGELFF.

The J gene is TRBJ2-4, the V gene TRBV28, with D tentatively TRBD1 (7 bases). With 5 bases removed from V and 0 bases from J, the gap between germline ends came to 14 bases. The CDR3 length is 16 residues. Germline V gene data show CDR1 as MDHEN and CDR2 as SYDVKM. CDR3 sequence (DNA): TGTGCCAGCAGTGCGGGACAGCCCCTAGCCAAAAACATTCAGTACTTC. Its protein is CASSAGQPLAKNIQYF.

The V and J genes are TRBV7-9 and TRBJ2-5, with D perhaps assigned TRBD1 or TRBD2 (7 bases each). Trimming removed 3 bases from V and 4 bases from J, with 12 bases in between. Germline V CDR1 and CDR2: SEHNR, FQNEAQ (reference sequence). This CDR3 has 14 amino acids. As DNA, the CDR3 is TGTGCCAGCAGCTTGACAGGGAGGGGAGAGACCCAGTACTTC. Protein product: CASSLTGRGETQYF.

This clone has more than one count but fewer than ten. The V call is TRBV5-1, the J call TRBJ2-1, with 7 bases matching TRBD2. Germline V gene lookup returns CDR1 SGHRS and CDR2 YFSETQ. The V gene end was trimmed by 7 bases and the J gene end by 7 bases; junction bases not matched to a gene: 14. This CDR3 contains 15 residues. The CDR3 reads CASDIGLAVENEQFF. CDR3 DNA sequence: TGCGCCAGCGACATCGGGCTAGCGGTCGAAAATGAGCAGTTCTTC. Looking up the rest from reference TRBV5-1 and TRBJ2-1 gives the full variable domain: KAGVTQTPRYLIKTRGQQVTLSCSPISGHRSVSWYQQTPGQGLQFLFEYFSETQRNKGNFPGRFSGRQFSNSRSEMNVSTLELGDSALYLCASDIGLAVENEQFFGPGTRLTVL.

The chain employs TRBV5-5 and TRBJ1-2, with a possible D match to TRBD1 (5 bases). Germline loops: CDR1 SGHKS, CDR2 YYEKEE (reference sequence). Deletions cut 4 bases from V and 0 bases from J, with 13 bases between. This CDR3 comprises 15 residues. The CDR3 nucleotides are TGTGCCAGCAGCGGGGGTCCCGGCTCTAACTATGGCTACACCTTC. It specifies CASSGGPGSNYGYTF.

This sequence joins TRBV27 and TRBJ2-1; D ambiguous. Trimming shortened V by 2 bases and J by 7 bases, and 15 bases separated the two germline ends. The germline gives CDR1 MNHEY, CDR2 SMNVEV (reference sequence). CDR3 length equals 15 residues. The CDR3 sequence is CASSLTSNTPNEQFF. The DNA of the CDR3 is TGTGCCAGCAGTTTAACGTCAAATACTCCAAATGAGCAGTTCTTC.

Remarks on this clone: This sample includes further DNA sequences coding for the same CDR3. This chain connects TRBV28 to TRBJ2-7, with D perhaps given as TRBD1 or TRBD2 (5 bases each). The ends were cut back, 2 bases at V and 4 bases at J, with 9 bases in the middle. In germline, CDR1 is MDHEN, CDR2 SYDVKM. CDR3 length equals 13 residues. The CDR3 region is CASSLRGPYEQYF. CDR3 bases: TGTGCCAGCAGTTTAAGGGGACCGTACGAGCAGTACTTC.

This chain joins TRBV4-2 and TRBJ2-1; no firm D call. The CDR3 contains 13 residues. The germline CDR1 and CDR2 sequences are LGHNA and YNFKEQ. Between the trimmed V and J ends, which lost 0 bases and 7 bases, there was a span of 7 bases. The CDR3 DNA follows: TGTGCCAGCAGCCAAGATACGAGAAATGAGCAGTTCTTC. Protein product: CASSQDTRNEQFF.

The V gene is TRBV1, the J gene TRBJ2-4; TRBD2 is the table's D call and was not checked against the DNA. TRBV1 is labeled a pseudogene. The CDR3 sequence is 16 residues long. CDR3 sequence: CTSRSLLAGEGNIQYF. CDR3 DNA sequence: TGCACCAGCAGGTCCCTCCTAGCGGGAGAGGGGAACATTCAGTACTTC.

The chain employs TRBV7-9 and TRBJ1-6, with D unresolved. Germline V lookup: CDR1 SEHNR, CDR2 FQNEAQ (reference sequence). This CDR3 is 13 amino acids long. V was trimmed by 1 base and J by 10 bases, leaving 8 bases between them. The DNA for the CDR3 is TGTGCCAGCAGCTTAGAGCTGGGATCACCCCTCCACTTT. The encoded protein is CASSLELGSPLHF.

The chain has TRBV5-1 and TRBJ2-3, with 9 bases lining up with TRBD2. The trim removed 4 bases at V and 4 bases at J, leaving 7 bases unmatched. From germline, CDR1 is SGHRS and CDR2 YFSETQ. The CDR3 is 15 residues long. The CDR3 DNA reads TGCGCCAGCAGCCGTAGCGGGAGTCAGCCAGATACGCAGTATTTT. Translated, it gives CASSRSGSQPDTQYF. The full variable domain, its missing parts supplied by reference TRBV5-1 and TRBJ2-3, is KAGVTQTPRYLIKTRGQQVTLSCSPISGHRSVSWYQQTPGQGLQFLFEYFSETQRNKGNFPGRFSGRQFSNSRSEMNVSTLELGDSALYLCASSRSGSQPDTQYFGPGTRLTVL.

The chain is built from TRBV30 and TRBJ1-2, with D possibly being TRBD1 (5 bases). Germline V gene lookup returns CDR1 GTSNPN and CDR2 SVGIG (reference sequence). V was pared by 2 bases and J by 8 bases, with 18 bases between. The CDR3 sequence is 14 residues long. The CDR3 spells CAWSQMSGSGGYTF. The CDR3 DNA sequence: TGTGCCTGGAGTCAAATGTCAGGGTCCGGGGGCTACACCTTC.

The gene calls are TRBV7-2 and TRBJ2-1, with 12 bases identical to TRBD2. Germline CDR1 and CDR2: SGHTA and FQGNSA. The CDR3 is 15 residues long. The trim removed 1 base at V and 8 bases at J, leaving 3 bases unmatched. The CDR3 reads CASSLGLAGGHEQFF. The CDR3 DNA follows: TGTGCCAGCAGCTTAGGTCTAGCGGGGGGGCATGAGCAGTTCTTC.

The CDR3 is CASSLVGVLTDTQYF. The CDR3 DNA reads as TGCGCCAGCAGCTTGGTGGGGGTTTTAACAGATACGCAGTATTTT. The V gene is TRBV5-1, the J gene TRBJ2-3, with D perhaps given as TRBD1 or TRBD2 (5 bases each). Per germline, CDR1 SGHRS and CDR2 YFSETQ. CDR3 length: 15 amino acids. With 0 bases removed from V and 3 bases from J, the gap between germline ends came to 11 bases.

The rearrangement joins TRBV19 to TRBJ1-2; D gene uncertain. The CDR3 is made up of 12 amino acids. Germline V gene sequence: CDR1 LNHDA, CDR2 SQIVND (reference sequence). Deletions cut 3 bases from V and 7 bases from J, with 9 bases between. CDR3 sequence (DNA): TGTGCCAGTAGTATCGGGAATTCTGGCTACACCTTC. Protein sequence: CASSIGNSGYTF.